A single sample is the source of the 13 T cell receptor beta chains below, sequenced in a study of blood T cell repertoires in COVID-19. Only in-frame clones appear in the TCRdb table, and some are missing; sequencing was by immunoSEQ multiplex PCR. The repertoire has 29,000 or so clones, 60% to 80% of them found once; the top ten carry over 40%. The sequencing input was peripheral blood. The receptors here all came from a woman aged 70-85 years with acute or convalescent COVID-19.

This chain uses TRBV7-2 with TRBJ2-5, with D hard to call. Trimming took 5 bases from V and 4 from J, leaving 5 bases between them. Germline V gene data show CDR1 as SGHTA and CDR2 as FQGNSA. The CDR3 is 11 residues long. CDR3 region: CASSPLETQYF. DNA for the CDR3: TGTGCCAGCAGCCCCCTAGAGACCCAGTACTTC.

This chain links TRBV10-3 with TRBJ2-1; possibly TRBD2 for D (6 bases). The V gene lost 6 bases and the J gene lost 6 bases, with 18 bases spanning the gap. This CDR3 is 15 amino acids long. Looked up from germline, CDR1 is ENHRY and CDR2 is SYGVKD. The CDR3 region is CAIRETRQDGNEQFF. The DNA for the CDR3 is TGTGCCATCAGGGAGACTAGACAAGATGGCAATGAGCAGTTCTTC.

The J gene is TRBJ2-2, the V gene TRBV7-9, with no clear D. The CDR3 length is 15 residues. The ends were cut back, 0 bases at V and 2 bases at J, with 7 bases in the middle. The V gene's germline CDR1 is SEHNR and CDR2 FQNEAQ (reference sequence). As DNA, the CDR3 is TGTGCCAGCAGCTTAGCGGGCAGTAACACCGGGGAGCTGTTTTTT. Translation gives CASSLAGSNTGELFF.

This chain joins TRBV2 and TRBJ2-5, with D perhaps TRBD2 (5 bases). The CDR3 has 15 amino acids. Germline assignment: CDR1 SNHLY and CDR2 FYNNEI. The V end was cut by 2 bases, the J end by 6 bases, with 16 bases between. The CDR3 region has the DNA TGTGCCAGCAGTGAATTGCGAGGGCCGTGGCAGACCCAGTACTTC. Encoded protein: CASSELRGPWQTQYF.

This chain connects TRBV13 to TRBJ1-1; possibly TRBD1 for D (6 bases). CDR3 size: 14 residues. Germline assignment: CDR1 PRHDT and CDR2 FYEKMQ (reference sequence). Trimming pared 5 bases from V and 1 base from J, leaving 11 bases between. This chain's CDR3 is CASSQTGPNTEAFF. The CDR3, as DNA: TGTGCCAGCAGCCAAACAGGGCCGAACACTGAAGCTTTCTTT.

This clone was detected only a few times. The chain uses TRBV6-5 and TRBJ2-1, with TRBD2 as a possible D gene (5 bases). This CDR3 contains 15 residues. With 6 bases removed from V and 4 bases from J, the gap between germline ends came to 16 bases. Looked up from germline, CDR1 is MNHEY and CDR2 is SVGAGI. CDR3: CASRISGRRYNEQFF. The DNA of the CDR3 is TGTGCCAGCAGAATTAGTGGACGGAGGTACAATGAGCAGTTCTTC.

The CDR3 loop reads CASSSDRGFGNTIYF. CDR3 DNA sequence: TGTGCCAGCAGCTCAGACAGGGGCTTTGGAAACACCATATATTTT. The V gene is TRBV7-2, the J gene TRBJ1-3; TRBD1 agrees at 8 bases. This CDR3 is 15 amino acids long. Trimming at V came to 4 bases and at J to 3 bases, leaving 5 bases not matched to a gene. Per the germline V gene, CDR1 is SGHTA and CDR2 is FQGNSA. The whole variable domain, filled in from reference TRBV7-2 and TRBJ1-3, reads GAGVSQSPSNKVTEKGKDVELRCDPISGHTALYWYRQSLGQGLEFLIYFQGNSAPDKSGLPSDRFSAERTGGSVSTLTIQRTQQEDSAVYLCASSSDRGFGNTIYFGEGSWLTVV.

V gene TRBV6-5 combines with J gene TRBJ2-5; TRBD2 matches 10 bases. The CDR3 runs to 16 residues. J lost 4 bases, V lost 2 bases, and 7 bases had no gene match. From germline, CDR1 is MNHEY and CDR2 SVGAGI. For the CDR3, the DNA is TGTGCCAGCAGTTACAGAGCGGGGGGGCCGCGAGAGACCCAGTACTTC. Translating gives CASSYRAGGPRETQYF.

The CDR3 sequence: CASKRTSGDEQYF. The CDR3 coding sequence is TGTGCCAGCAAAAGGACTAGCGGGGACGAGCAGTACTTC. The rearrangement links TRBV7-2 to TRBJ2-7; 12 positions match TRBD2. This CDR3 spans 13 amino acids. CDR1 is SGHTA, CDR2 FQGNSA, per germline. The V and J ends lost 7 bases and 5 bases, in that order; junction bases with no gene match: 3. Drawing the rest from reference TRBV7-2 and TRBJ2-7, the complete variable domain is GAGVSQSPSNKVTEKGKDVELRCDPISGHTALYWYRQSLGQGLEFLIYFQGNSAPDKSGLPSDRFSAERTGGSVSTLTIQRTQQEDSAVYLCASKRTSGDEQYFGPGTRLTVT.

The genes are TRBV25-1 and TRBJ2-5, with D tentatively TRBD2 (6 bases). The germline V gene encodes CDR1 MGHDK and CDR2 SYGVNS. CDR3 size: 15 residues. The V gene lost 3 bases and the J gene lost 0 bases, with 11 bases spanning the gap. CDR3 sequence: CASSEGGVYQETQYF. The CDR3 DNA reads as TGTGCCAGCAGTGAGGGGGGAGTTTACCAAGAGACCCAGTACTTC.

The sample holds a few counts of this clone. V and J are TRBV28 and TRBJ1-5; the D is unclear. Trimming removed 5 bases from V and 2 bases from J, with 19 bases in between. Germline CDR1 reads MDHEN; CDR2 reads SYDVKM. The CDR3 sequence is 17 residues long. CDR3: CASSNYYGRRGNQPQHF. In DNA, the CDR3 is TGTGCCAGCAGTAATTATTACGGCAGGAGGGGCAATCAGCCCCAGCATTTT.

The chain is built from TRBV30 and TRBJ1-5; D is undetermined. The germline V and J ends were trimmed by 0 bases and 5 bases, with 8 bases remaining between them. CDR3 size: 13 residues. Germline-derived CDR1 and CDR2 are GTSNPN and SVGIG (reference sequence). The DNA for the CDR3 is TGTGCCTGGAGTGTAGCACTCGATCAGCCCCAGCATTTT. This codes for CAWSVALDQPQHF. The full variable domain, its missing parts supplied by reference TRBV30 and TRBJ1-5, is SQTIHQWPATLVQPVGSPLSLECTVEGTSNPNLYWYRQAAGRGLQLLFYSVGIGQISSEVPQNLSASRPQDRQFILSSKKLLLSDSGFYLCAWSVALDQPQHFGDGTRLSIL.

This sequence joins TRBV5-8 and TRBJ1-6; D is unclear. The V end lost 0 bases, the J end lost 7 bases, and 8 bases lay between the germline ends. CDR1 is SGHTS, CDR2 YDEGEE, per germline. The CDR3 has 14 residues. The CDR3 sequence: CASSLVASNSPLHF. The CDR3 DNA reads TGTGCCAGCAGCTTGGTAGCGTCCAATTCACCCCTCCACTTT.